The clone carrying this TCR beta chain was observed at least ten times. From germline, CDR1 is SGHKS and CDR2 YYEKEE (reference sequence). Trimming took off 2 bases at V and 4 bases at J, with 2 bases between the two ends. This CDR3 contains 11 residues. In TCRdb, the 5' RACE reads were re-called with MiXCR into one record per CDR3 protein. The sample comprises about 62,000 distinct CDR3 sequences, 3% to 4% of which are singletons, and 2.2% rests with the top ten. This sample was taken from a study of neurological immune-mediated disorders. The TCR was taken from a woman aged 50 to 65 with multiple sclerosis. Sequencing was carried out using PBMCs. This chain links TRBV5-5 with TRBJ2-3; no firm D call. The CDR3 region is CASSFADTQYF. The CDR3 nucleotides read TGTGCCAGCAGCTTTGCAGATACGCAGTATTTT.